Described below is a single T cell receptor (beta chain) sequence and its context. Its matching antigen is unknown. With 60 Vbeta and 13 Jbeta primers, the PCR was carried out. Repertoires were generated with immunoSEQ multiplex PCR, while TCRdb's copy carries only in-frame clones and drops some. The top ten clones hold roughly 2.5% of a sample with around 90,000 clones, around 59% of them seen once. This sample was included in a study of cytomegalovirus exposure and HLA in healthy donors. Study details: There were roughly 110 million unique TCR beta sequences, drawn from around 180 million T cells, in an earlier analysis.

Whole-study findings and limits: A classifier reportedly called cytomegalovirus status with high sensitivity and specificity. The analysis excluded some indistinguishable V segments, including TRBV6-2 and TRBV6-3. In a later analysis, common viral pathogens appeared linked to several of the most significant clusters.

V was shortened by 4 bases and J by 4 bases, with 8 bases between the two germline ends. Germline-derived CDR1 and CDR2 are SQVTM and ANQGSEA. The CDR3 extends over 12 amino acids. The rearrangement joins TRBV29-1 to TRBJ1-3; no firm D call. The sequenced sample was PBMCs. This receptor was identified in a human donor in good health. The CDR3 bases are TGCAGCGTTGCATCCAGGGGAAACACCATATATTTT. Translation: CSVASRGNTIYF.